Shown below are 28 T cell receptor beta chains from a single sample sequenced in a study of shared clonotypes between healthy human individuals. Sequencing used immunoSEQ multiplex PCR; TCRdb keeps in-frame clones, though not all of them. Altogether 2 million or so clones are present, around 95% being singletons, with the ten largest covering approximately 0.13%. Sequencing was carried out using naive CD4+ T cells sorted from blood. As for subset: CD45RA+ positively selected. The receptors stem from a man aged 18 to 29 in good health.

This clone was seen at least ten times. V gene TRBV6-1 combines with J gene TRBJ1-6; no clear D. The CDR3 has 12 amino acids. CDR1 is MNHNS and CDR2 is SASEGT in the germline V gene. V gave up 7 bases and J gave up 8 bases, with 9 bases separating them. Here the CDR3 reads CASTLLHSPLHF. The CDR3 DNA reads TGTGCCAGCACACTGCTTCATTCACCCCTCCACTTT.

The chain couples TRBV28 to TRBJ1-5, with D unclear. Germline V lookup: CDR1 MDHEN, CDR2 SYDVKM. The CDR3 sequence is 13 residues long. Trimming removed 4 bases at V and 3 bases at J, with 7 bases between. CDR3 sequence: CASSWYPNQPQHF. CDR3 coding DNA: TGTGCCAGCAGTTGGTATCCCAATCAGCCCCAGCATTTT.

The chain joins TRBV10-1 to TRBJ2-3; the match to TRBD2 covers 8 bases. This CDR3 contains 14 residues. Germline loops: CDR1 WNHNN, CDR2 SYGVQD (reference sequence). After removal of 6 bases from V and 3 bases from J, the junction contained 5 bases not matched to a gene. CDR3 in DNA: TGCGCCAGCAGCTTTAGCGGGATAACAGATACGCAGTATTTT. Its protein product is CASSFSGITDTQYF.

This chain joins TRBV12-5 and TRBJ1-5; D unclear. Trimming took off 2 bases at V and 6 bases at J, with 8 bases between the two ends. The CDR3 is 13 amino acids. The germline V gene encodes CDR1 LGHNT and CDR2 FRNRAP. CDR3 protein: CASGLSGVQPQHF. The CDR3 nucleotides read TGTGCTAGTGGTTTGTCGGGAGTTCAGCCCCAGCATTTT. The entire variable domain, with the rest obtained from reference TRBV12-5 and TRBJ1-5, is as follows: DARVTQTPRHKVTEMGQEVTMRCQPILGHNTVFWYRQTMMQGLELLAYFRNRAPLDDSGMPKDRFSAEMPDATLATLKIQPSEPRDSAVYFCASGLSGVQPQHFGDGTRLSIL.

V and J are TRBV5-1 and TRBJ1-3; D is perhaps TRBD1 (6 bases). CDR1 and CDR2 (germline): SGHRS, YFSETQ. The CDR3 sequence is 15 residues long. Trimming removed 5 bases at V and 4 bases at J, with 16 bases between. The CDR3 protein is CASRPTGTSGNTIYF. DNA of the CDR3: TGCGCCAGCAGACCTACAGGGACTTCAGGAAACACCATATATTTT.

The V and J genes are TRBV29-1 and TRBJ2-4; TRBD1 is a possible D gene (6 bases). CDR3 length: 15 amino acids. Trimming left V 8 bases short and J 1 base short, with 18 bases between. From germline, CDR1 is SQVTM and CDR2 ANQGSEA. CDR3 region: CSFLGHSTAKNIQYF. CDR3 nucleotide sequence: TGCAGCTTTCTGGGACATTCAACCGCCAAAAACATTCAGTACTTC.

This chain connects TRBV11-2 to TRBJ2-1, with 8 bases that match TRBD1. This CDR3 spans 13 amino acids. From germline, CDR1 is SGHAT and CDR2 FQNNGV. J lost 5 bases, V lost 5 bases, and 2 bases had no gene match. The CDR3 spells CASSKDRDNEQFF. The CDR3 nucleotides read TGTGCCAGCAGCAAGGACAGGGACAATGAGCAGTTCTTC.

V is TRBV5-1 and J is TRBJ2-7; 9 bases are a match to TRBD2. The CDR3 length is 16 residues. Germline CDR1 reads SGHRS; CDR2 reads YFSETQ. Trimming took 0 bases from V and 2 from J; bases not matched to a gene: 6. CDR3 sequence reads: CASSLGRVAGAYEQYF. The CDR3 bases are TGCGCCAGCAGCTTGGGAAGAGTAGCGGGAGCCTACGAGCAGTACTTC.

The chain combines TRBV5-6 with TRBJ2-7, with TRBD2 as a possible D gene (6 bases). V gave up 4 bases and J gave up 2 bases, with 16 bases separating them. The CDR3 has 15 residues. Germline CDR1 and CDR2: SGHDT and YYEEEE. CDR3 amino acids: CASSPTVAGTYEQYF. CDR3 bases: TGTGCCAGCAGCCCCACGGTCGCGGGAACCTACGAGCAGTACTTC.

The chain has TRBV5-1 and TRBJ1-1, with 8 bases aligning to TRBD1. Germline V lookup: CDR1 SGHRS, CDR2 YFSETQ. V shed 2 bases and J 0 bases; nucleotides not matched to a gene: 9. This CDR3 is built from 17 residues. The CDR3 loop is CASSLGPGTGMNTEAFF. For the CDR3, the DNA is TGCGCCAGCAGCTTAGGTCCTGGGACAGGTATGAACACTGAAGCTTTCTTT. The whole variable domain, filled in from reference TRBV5-1 and TRBJ1-1, reads KAGVTQTPRYLIKTRGQQVTLSCSPISGHRSVSWYQQTPGQGLQFLFEYFSETQRNKGNFPGRFSGRQFSNSRSEMNVSTLELGDSALYLCASSLGPGTGMNTEAFFGQGTRLTVV.

This clone was seen a few times. The chain links TRBV7-2 to TRBJ2-1, with 10 bases lining up with TRBD2. In germline, CDR1 is SGHTA, CDR2 FQGNSA. The CDR3 is 13 amino acids. After removal of 6 bases from V and 7 bases from J, the junction contained 3 bases not matched to a gene. CDR3 residues: CASRLAGVNEQFF. CDR3 in DNA: TGTGCCAGCAGGCTAGCGGGAGTTAATGAGCAGTTCTTC.

The rearrangement joins TRBV5-1 to TRBJ2-2; either TRBD1 or TRBD2 may supply D (5 bases each). Germline-derived CDR1 and CDR2 are SGHRS and YFSETQ. The CDR3 loop spans 16 amino acids. Trimming left V 4 bases short and J 1 base short, with 14 bases between. The CDR3 DNA reads as TGCGCCAGCAGCGACGCAGGGAGTCGGAACACCGGGGAGCTGTTTTTT. This sequence encodes CASSDAGSRNTGELFF.

In its sample, this clone was seen once. The chain links TRBV25-1 to TRBJ1-2, with TRBD1 matching over 7 bases. CDR3 length: 12 residues. Germline values: CDR1 MGHDK, CDR2 SYGVNS. V dropped 6 bases and J dropped 4; count of bases not matched to a gene: 2. CDR3: CASSGTVYGYTF. CDR3 DNA: TGTGCCAGCAGCGGGACAGTCTATGGCTACACCTTC.

This clone was seen a single time. The chain recombines TRBV27 with TRBJ1-6; 7 bases align to TRBD1. Per the germline V gene, CDR1 is MNHEY and CDR2 is SMNVEV (reference sequence). The length of the CDR3 is 18 residues. V lost 5 bases to trimming and J lost 0 bases; unmatched junction nucleotides: 10. CDR3 amino acids: CASSLRQGQSSYNSPLHF. The CDR3 DNA sequence: TGTGCCAGCAGTCTACGTCAGGGACAGAGCTCCTATAATTCACCCCTCCACTTT.

The chain recombines TRBV4-3 with TRBJ2-7; D is uncertain. The CDR3 spans 13 residues. V gave up 3 bases and J gave up 2 bases, with 8 bases separating them. The V gene's germline CDR1 is LGHNA and CDR2 YSLEER. This CDR3 is CASSHSLTYEQYF. Here the CDR3 DNA reads TGCGCCAGCAGCCATAGTCTGACCTACGAGCAGTACTTC.

The chain links TRBV5-4 to TRBJ2-3; D remains unclear. Germline V gene sequence: CDR1 SGHNT, CDR2 YYREEE (reference sequence). V lost 4 bases to trimming and J lost 4 bases, with 19 bases between them. The CDR3 spans 16 residues. CDR3 in DNA: TGTGCCAGCAGCCCTGAAACGTGGCGAAATCCAGATACGCAGTATTTT. This gives the protein CASSPETWRNPDTQYF.

The chain joins TRBV4-1 to TRBJ2-5, with D tentatively TRBD1 (6 bases). The better agreement between TRBJ2-7 and the DNA end casts doubt on the J call. The germline CDR1 and CDR2 sequences are MGHRA and YSYEKL. CDR3 length: 15 amino acids. The CDR3 spells CASSLTGHSSYEQYF. The CDR3 DNA is TGCGCCAGCAGCTTGACGGGACATTCTTCCTACGAGCAGTACTTC.

V gene TRBV7-2 combines with J gene TRBJ2-4; D unclear. The CDR3 has 14 residues. The germline CDR1 and CDR2 sequences are SGHTA and FQGNSA. With 4 bases removed from V and 0 bases from J, the gap between germline ends came to 7 bases. The CDR3 sequence is CASSSRLAKNIQYF. CDR3 bases: TGTGCCAGCAGCTCCCGCCTAGCCAAAAACATTCAGTACTTC.

In this sample, this clone turned up a few times. The chain recombines TRBV5-1 with TRBJ2-1, with D possibly being TRBD2 (5 bases). Germline V gene data show CDR1 as SGHRS and CDR2 as YFSETQ. Trimming left V 10 bases short and J 1 base short, with 27 bases between. The CDR3 is 18 residues long. CDR3 protein: CASTLNRSTGFSYNEQFF. In nucleotides, the CDR3 is TGCGCCTCAACCTTGAACCGTAGCACGGGATTTTCCTACAATGAGCAGTTCTTC.

The CDR3 region is CASSQLRDRQETQYF. CDR3 DNA sequence: TGTGCCAGCAGCCAGCTCCGGGACAGGCAAGAGACCCAGTACTTC. The rearrangement joins TRBV7-9 to TRBJ2-5; TRBD1 matches 8 bases. The CDR3 totals 15 residues. The trim removed 5 bases at V and 2 bases at J, leaving 7 bases unmatched. CDR1 is SEHNR and CDR2 is FQNEAQ in the germline V gene (reference sequence).

In nucleotides, the CDR3 is TGTGCCAGCAGCTCCCGGTCGGGCTCCTATAATTCACCCCTCCACTTT. Encoded protein: CASSSRSGSYNSPLHF. The rearrangement joins TRBV28 to TRBJ1-6; D uncertain. The CDR3 consists of 16 residues. V lost 6 bases to trimming and J lost 0 bases, with 12 bases between them. The germline V gene has CDR1 MDHEN and CDR2 SYDVKM.

In the case of this clone: The same CDR3 also results from other DNA sequences found in this sample. The V call is TRBV9, the J call TRBJ2-5; perhaps TRBD2 as D (5 bases). The ends were cut back, 0 bases at V and 5 bases at J, with 14 bases in the middle. Germline CDR1 is SGDLS and CDR2 is YYNGEE. The length of the CDR3 is 15 residues. CDR3 amino acids: CASSVASGGWETQYF. In DNA form, the CDR3 reads TGTGCCAGCAGCGTAGCGTCGGGCGGGTGGGAGACCCAGTACTTC.

On this clone: At the DNA level, this CDR3 is encoded by other sequences in the same sample as well. The chain links TRBV30 to TRBJ1-1; D is unclear. V lost 2 bases and J 0 bases, leaving 7 bases between the germline ends. CDR3 length: 13 amino acids. CDR1 is GTSNPN, CDR2 SVGIG, per germline (reference sequence). CDR3 loop: CAWSSGLNTEAFF. The CDR3 nucleotides read TGTGCCTGGAGTTCCGGATTGAACACTGAAGCTTTCTTT.

The chain carries TRBV18 and TRBJ1-1; 8 bases are a match to TRBD1. V lost 6 bases to trimming and J lost 0 bases; unmatched junction nucleotides: 6. This CDR3 has 15 residues. The germline CDR1 and CDR2 sequences are KGHSH and LQKENI. CDR3 in DNA: TGTGCCAGCTCGCAGTCGGGACAGGTGAACACTGAAGCTTTCTTT. Translation: CASSQSGQVNTEAFF. Looking up the rest from reference TRBV18 and TRBJ1-1 gives the full variable domain: NAGVMQNPRHLVRRRGQEARLRCSPMKGHSHVYWYRQLPEEGLKFMVYLQKENIIDESGMPKERFSAEFPKEGPSILRIQQVVRGDSAAYFCASSQSGQVNTEAFFGQGTRLTVV.

This chain connects TRBV6-4 to TRBJ2-1, with 9 bases fitting TRBD1. In germline, CDR1 is MRHNA, CDR2 SNTAGT. J lost 0 bases, V lost 6 bases, and 6 bases had no gene match. CDR3 length equals 16 residues. The CDR3 DNA reads as TGTGCCAGCAGCACAGGGGGCTTTAGCTCCTACAATGAGCAGTTCTTC. Translated: CASSTGGFSSYNEQFF.

The chain has TRBV30 and TRBJ2-5; unclear D gene. This CDR3 is 11 amino acids long. Trimming removed 2 bases from V and 5 bases from J, with 6 bases in between. Germline V gene data show CDR1 as GTSNPN and CDR2 as SVGIG (reference sequence). The CDR3 DNA reads TGTGCCTGGAGTAATGTGGAGACCCAGTACTTC. Its translation: CAWSNVETQYF.

The chain combines TRBV5-1 with TRBJ2-2; either TRBD1 or TRBD2 may supply D (5 bases each). Trimming shortened V by 2 bases and J by 4 bases, and 12 bases separated the two germline ends. The CDR3 is made up of 15 amino acids. Germline loops: CDR1 SGHRS, CDR2 YFSETQ. CDR3 DNA: TGCGCCAGCAGCTTTTTGCCAGGGACCACCGGGGAGCTGTTTTTT. This encodes CASSFLPGTTGELFF.

The gene calls are TRBV18 and TRBJ2-1; D perhaps matches TRBD1 (5 bases). The CDR3 spans 14 residues. V lost 2 bases and J lost 5, with 10 bases in between. CDR1 and CDR2 from the germline V gene are KGHSH and LQKENI. This CDR3 reads CASSPVGADNEQFF. In DNA, the CDR3 is TGTGCCAGCTCACCAGTTGGGGCCGACAATGAGCAGTTCTTC.